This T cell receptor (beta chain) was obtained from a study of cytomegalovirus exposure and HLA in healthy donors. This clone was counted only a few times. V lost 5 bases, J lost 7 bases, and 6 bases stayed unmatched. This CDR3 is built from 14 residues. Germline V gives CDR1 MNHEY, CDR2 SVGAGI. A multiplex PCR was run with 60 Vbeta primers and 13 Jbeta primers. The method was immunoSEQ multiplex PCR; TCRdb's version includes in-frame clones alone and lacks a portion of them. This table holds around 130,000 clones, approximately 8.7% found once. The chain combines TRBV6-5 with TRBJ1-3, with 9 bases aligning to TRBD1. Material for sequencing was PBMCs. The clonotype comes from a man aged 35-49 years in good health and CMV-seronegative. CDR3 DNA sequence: TGTGCCAGCAGTCCCCCCGGGACAGGGAACACCATATATTTT. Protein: CASSPPGTGNTIYF.